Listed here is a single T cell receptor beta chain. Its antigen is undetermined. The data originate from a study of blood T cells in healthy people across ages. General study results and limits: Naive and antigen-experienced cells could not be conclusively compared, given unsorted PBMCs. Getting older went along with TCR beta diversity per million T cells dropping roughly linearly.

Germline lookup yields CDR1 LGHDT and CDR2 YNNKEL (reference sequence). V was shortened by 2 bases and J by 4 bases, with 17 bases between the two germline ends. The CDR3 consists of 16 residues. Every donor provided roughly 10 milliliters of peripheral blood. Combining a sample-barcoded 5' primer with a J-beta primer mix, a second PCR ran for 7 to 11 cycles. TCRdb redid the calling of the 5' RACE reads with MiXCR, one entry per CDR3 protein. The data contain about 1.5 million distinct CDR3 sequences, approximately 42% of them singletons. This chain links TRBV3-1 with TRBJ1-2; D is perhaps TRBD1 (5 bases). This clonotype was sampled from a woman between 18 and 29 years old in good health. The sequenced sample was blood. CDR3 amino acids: CASSQLDRTSIYGYTF. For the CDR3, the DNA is TGTGCCAGCAGCCAACTTGACAGAACGTCAATCTATGGCTACACCTTC.